This T cell receptor (beta chain) was documented in a study of shared clonotypes between healthy human individuals. Looked up from germline, CDR1 is SQVTM and CDR2 is ANQGSEA. Trimming at V came to 6 bases and at J to 4 bases, leaving 8 bases not matched to a gene. This CDR3 comprises 14 residues. Study conclusions and caveats: Sample collection involved blood only; tissue repertoires are likely different.

On this clone itself: No antigen is known for it. The sample contains more than one DNA sequence encoding this CDR3.

Per the study methods: Junction-only sequences without quality scores were provided by ImmunoSEQ, so filtering was different. Clones were sequenced by immunoSEQ multiplex PCR, and TCRdb holds only the in-frame ones, with some missing. V and J calls and clone size are as listed in that table; D and trimming were resolved from the DNA. Here the sample spans fewer than 3 million clones, 85% to 95% being singletons. There were no recent acute infections or vaccinations among the donors, who were healthy HIV-negative adults. This chain connects TRBV29-1 to TRBJ1-5, with 8 bases that match TRBD1. The TCR was taken from a man between 18 and 29 years old in good health. Some clones in this sample may be carry-over from other donors' samples. The sample comprised naive CD4+ T cells from PBMCs. Subset of the sample: CD45RA+ positively selected. Written as DNA, the CDR3 is TGCAGCGTGGTAGGACAGGGCGGTAATCAGCCCCAGCATTTT. As protein: CSVVGQGGNQPQHF.